The subject of this entry is one T cell receptor (beta chain). This clonotype came up a few times. Its target antigen remains unknown. The input lacks base qualities; no much larger clone sits a single base away. Library preparation used 5' RACE. Sequencing was carried out with an Illumina HiSeq 2500. A second PCR of about 6 to 11 cycles was performed with a sample-barcoded 5' primer and a J-beta primer mix. Each TCR beta cDNA molecule received a unique molecular identifier from a template-switch 5' adaptor carrying 12 random nucleotides. At least 2.5 million CDR3-containing paired-end reads were obtained from each sample. First-strand cDNA was synthesized from all RNA with the Mint cDNA synthesis kit, primed by a TRBC-specific oligonucleotide. After uracil-DNA glycosylase treatment, a first 18-cycle PCR used universal primers M1SS and BC2_uni_R on all cDNA. On the authors' methods: Normalization of each sample was performed by random selection of 1 million high-quality reads, each carrying a distinct molecular identifier. Reads sharing molecular identifiers were discarded rather than binned into consensus sequences. MiTCR, set to a Q25 quality threshold and the strictest error-elimination algorithm, was used for CDR3 identification, clonotype clustering and error correction. A nonparametric unseen species model with Euler transformation was used to estimate a lower bound on total TCR beta diversity. The public reads were reanalyzed by TCRdb: fastp trimming at Q25, MiXCR alignment, in-frame beta chains only. Entries are consolidated by CDR3 protein sequence, retaining the most common genes and DNA. None of the V and J calls come from the authors' own analysis; TCRdb made them. In all, the sample holds 800,000 to 950,000 distinct CDR3 sequences, and almost 30% of those were seen once. The ten largest clonotypes hold roughly 10% of the sample.

This record comes from a study of blood T cells in healthy people across ages (dated by TCRdb to the mid-2010s). Regarding the study in general: In model experiments, roughly one uniquely barcoded TCR beta cDNA molecule per two T cells was captured by template switching. Using the same blood draw, the study looked at two additional independent replicas of 1 million unique cDNA reads for two donors, one aged 18 to 30 and the other aged 80 or older. The donors were split into four age groups: young (average 16 years), middle-aged (around 40), aged (roughly 65) and long-lived (approximately 80). Using deep sequencing normalized with unique cDNA molecular identifiers, the study measured how TCR beta repertoire diversity changes with age. What the authors observed across the whole study: Observed TCR beta diversity correlated strongly with the percentage of naive T cells measured by flow cytometry. As age increased, observed TCR beta diversity per million T cells dropped in a roughly linear way, and a significant reduction was already evident by age around 41. Compared with the aged group, more naive CD4+ T cells, fewer expanded clones and increased TCR diversity were shown by the long-lived group, suggesting age selection. Estimates of total diversity from one million sequenced T cells were regarded as lower bounds and underestimates. Conclusive comparison of naive and antigen-experienced compartments was prevented by the profiling of bulk unsorted PBMCs. The CMV infection status of donors was not known, potentially confounding age-related changes in expanded clonotypes.

V sheds 1 base and J sheds 5 bases, leaving 11 bases between their ends. From the cysteine up to the phenylalanine, the CDR3 has a length of 14 residues. Kept here is only the CDR3 DNA, which spans 42 bases and is read in frame from base 1. Donors were 35 to 40 systemically healthy Caucasian individuals from Russia aged roughly 6 to 90 years. Approximately 9 milliliters of peripheral blood were collected from each donor into EDTA-treated Vacutainer tubes. Ficoll-Paque density-gradient centrifugation was used to isolate PBMCs, with at least 7 million per sample. Total RNA, at least 6 micrograms per sample, was extracted from PBMCs with Trizol reagent. Naive CD45RAhigh/CD27high T cell percentages were measured by flow cytometry on a PBMC aliquot from every donor. The sample was also reused in another study, on T cells of mothers and their children. As the second paper documents: Nine systemically healthy Caucasian individuals served as donors, namely three mothers together with their six children. cDNA synthesis used all of the extracted RNA, with 1.5 ug of RNA in each 15 ul reaction. In the second PCR, sample barcodes and 2-4 random nucleotides were introduced via the M1S primer. More than 8 million TCR beta CDR3 reads were obtained from each mother, and 2.5 million to 3 million reads were obtained from each child. Thymic selection similarly shapes TCR recombination output in related and unrelated pairs, with minor effect from inherited differences. Normalized repertoire overlap in related mother-child pairs was always slightly higher than in unrelated mother-child pairs, but the difference was never significant. No persistent microchimeric T cell clones were found, with a detection sensitivity of approximately 100 clones per million clonotypes. In the study, deep NGS was used to compare the TCR beta repertoires of mothers and children, and features distinguishing related mother-child pairs from unrelated individuals were sought. On average, the children were about 10 +/- 4 years old, while the mothers were 40 +/- 4 years old. After adapters were ligated using NEBNext reagents, the libraries underwent 100+100 nt paired-end sequencing on an Illumina HiSeq 2000. To prevent cross-contamination, the mother and child libraries were prepared a month apart and were sequenced in separate runs. For each donor, somewhere between about 450,000 and 2,000,000 distinct TCR beta clonotypes were identified. Naive TCR beta clonotypes were estimated from low-frequency clonotypes matched to each donor's FACS-determined naive share, without sorting.

Specimen: blood. The receptor was isolated from a woman in her thirties or forties in good health. Here the chain combines TRBV12-3 or TRBV12-4 and TRBJ2-5, with the D gene uncertain. The DNA sequence is given as TGTGCCAGCAGTTTAGTCCCCGATGGCGAGACCCAGTACTTC. Its protein is CASSLVPDGETQYF.